What follows describes a single T cell receptor (beta chain). This sample stems from a study of T cell changes during pregnancy in multiple sclerosis. Measured with immunoSEQ multiplex PCR; TCRdb has only the in-frame clones, and not every one. Here the sample spans some 70,000 clones, more than 85% being singletons. Material: CD4+ T cells from peripheral blood mononuclear cells, obtained in the third trimester of pregnancy. This receptor was taken from a female donor in good health, enrolled as a control in a pregnancy study.

This chain's CDR3 is CAISDSANQPQHF. CDR3 in DNA: TGTGCCATCAGTGATTCCGCGAATCAGCCCCAGCATTTT. The chain uses TRBV10-3 and TRBJ1-5; D remains ambiguous. The CDR3 is 13 residues long. The germline gives CDR1 ENHRY, CDR2 SYGVKD. V shed 3 bases and J shed 4 bases, with 7 bases lying between them.